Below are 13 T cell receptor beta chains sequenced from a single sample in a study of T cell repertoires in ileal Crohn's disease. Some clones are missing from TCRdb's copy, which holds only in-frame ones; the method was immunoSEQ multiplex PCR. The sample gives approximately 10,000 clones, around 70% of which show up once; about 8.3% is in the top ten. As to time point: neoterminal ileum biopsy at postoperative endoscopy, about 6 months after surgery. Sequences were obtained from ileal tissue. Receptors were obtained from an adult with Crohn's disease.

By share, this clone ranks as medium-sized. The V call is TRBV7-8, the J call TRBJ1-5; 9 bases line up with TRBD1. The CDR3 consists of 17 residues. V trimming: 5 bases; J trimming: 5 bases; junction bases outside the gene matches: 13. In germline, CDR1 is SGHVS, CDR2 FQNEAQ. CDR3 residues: CASSPRDRDTYYQPQHF. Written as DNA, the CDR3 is TGTGCCAGCAGCCCTCGGGACAGGGACACCTACTATCAGCCCCAGCATTTT.

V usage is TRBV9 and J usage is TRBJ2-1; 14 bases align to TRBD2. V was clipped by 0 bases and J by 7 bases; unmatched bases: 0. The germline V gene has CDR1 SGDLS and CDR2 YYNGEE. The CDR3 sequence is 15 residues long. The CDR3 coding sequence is TGTGCCAGCAGCGTAGGGACTAGCGGGAGGAATGAGCAGTTCTTC. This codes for CASSVGTSGRNEQFF.

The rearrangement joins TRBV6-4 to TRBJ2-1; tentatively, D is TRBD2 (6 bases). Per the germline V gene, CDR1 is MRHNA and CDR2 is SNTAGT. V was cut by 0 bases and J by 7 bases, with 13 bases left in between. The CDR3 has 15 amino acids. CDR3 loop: CASSDSSRESNEQFF. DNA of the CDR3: TGTGCCAGCAGTGACTCGAGCCGGGAGTCTAATGAGCAGTTCTTC.

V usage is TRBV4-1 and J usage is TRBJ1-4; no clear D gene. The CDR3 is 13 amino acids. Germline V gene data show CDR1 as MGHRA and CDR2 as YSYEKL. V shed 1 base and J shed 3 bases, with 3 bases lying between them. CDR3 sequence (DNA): TGCGCCAGCAGCCAAGCATCTAATGAAAAACTGTTTTTT. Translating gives CASSQASNEKLFF.

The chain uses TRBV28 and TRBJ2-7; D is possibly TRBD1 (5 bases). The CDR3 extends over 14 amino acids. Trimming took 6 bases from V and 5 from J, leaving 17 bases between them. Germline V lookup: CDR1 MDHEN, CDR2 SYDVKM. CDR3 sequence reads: CASRATKGLDEQYF. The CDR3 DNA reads TGTGCCAGCAGGGCGACAAAGGGGTTGGACGAGCAGTACTTC.

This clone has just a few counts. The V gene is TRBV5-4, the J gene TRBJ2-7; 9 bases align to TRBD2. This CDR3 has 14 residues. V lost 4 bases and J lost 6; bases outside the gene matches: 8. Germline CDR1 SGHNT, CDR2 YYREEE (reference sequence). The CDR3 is CASSIGLASGEQYF. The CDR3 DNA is TGTGCCAGCAGCATCGGACTAGCGTCTGGCGAGCAGTACTTC.

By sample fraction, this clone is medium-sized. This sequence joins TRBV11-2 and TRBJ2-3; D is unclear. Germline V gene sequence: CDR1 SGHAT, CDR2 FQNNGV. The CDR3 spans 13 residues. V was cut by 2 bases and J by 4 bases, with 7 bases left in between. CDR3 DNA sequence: TGTGCCAGCAGCTTAATAGTTTCAGATACGCAGTATTTT. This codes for CASSLIVSDTQYF.

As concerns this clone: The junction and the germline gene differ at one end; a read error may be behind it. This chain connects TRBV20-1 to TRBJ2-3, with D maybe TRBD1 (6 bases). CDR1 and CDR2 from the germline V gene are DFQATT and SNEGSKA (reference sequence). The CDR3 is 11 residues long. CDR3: CSARGGSTGDF. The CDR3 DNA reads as TGCAGTGCTAGAGGGGGCTCGACAGGAGATTTT.

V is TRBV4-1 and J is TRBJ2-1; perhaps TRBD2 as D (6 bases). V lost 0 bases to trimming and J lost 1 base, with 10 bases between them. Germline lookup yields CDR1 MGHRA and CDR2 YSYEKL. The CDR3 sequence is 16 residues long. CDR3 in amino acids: CASSQDLARSYNEQFF. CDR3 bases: TGCGCCAGCAGCCAAGATCTAGCGAGATCCTACAATGAGCAGTTCTTC.

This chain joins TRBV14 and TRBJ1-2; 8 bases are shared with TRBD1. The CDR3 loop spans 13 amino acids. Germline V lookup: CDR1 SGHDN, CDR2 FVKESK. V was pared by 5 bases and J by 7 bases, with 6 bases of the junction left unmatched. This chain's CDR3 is CASSKDREGGYTF. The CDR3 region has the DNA TGTGCCAGCAGCAAGGACAGGGAGGGTGGCTACACCTTC. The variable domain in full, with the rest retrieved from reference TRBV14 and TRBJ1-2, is EAGVTQFPSHSVIEKGQTVTLRCDPISGHDNLYWYRRVMGKEIKFLLHFVKESKQDESGMPNNRFLAERTGGTYSTLKVQPAELEDSGVYFCASSKDREGGYTFGSGTRLTVV.

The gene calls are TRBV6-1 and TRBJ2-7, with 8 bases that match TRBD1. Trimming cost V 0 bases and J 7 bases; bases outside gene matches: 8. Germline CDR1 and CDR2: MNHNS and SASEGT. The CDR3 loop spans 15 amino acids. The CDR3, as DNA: TGTGCCAGCAGTGAAGCGGCAGGGGGCGGTTGGGAGCAGTACTTC. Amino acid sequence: CASSEAAGGGWEQYF.

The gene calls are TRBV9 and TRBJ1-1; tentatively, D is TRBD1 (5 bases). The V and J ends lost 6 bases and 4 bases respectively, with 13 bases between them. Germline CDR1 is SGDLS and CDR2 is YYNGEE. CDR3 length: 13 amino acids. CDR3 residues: CASNPGLGTEAFF. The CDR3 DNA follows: TGTGCCAGCAATCCAGGGTTGGGCACTGAAGCTTTCTTT.

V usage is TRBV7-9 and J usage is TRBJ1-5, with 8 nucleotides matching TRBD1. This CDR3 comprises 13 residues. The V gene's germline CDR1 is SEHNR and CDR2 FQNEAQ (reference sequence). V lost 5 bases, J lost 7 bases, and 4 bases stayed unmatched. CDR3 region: CASSQQGEQPQHF. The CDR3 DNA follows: TGTGCCAGCAGCCAACAGGGGGAACAGCCCCAGCATTTT.